One and the same sample provided the 28 T cell receptor beta chains below, sequenced in a study of cytomegalovirus exposure and HLA in healthy donors. It was with 60 Vbeta and 13 Jbeta primers that the PCR ran. Sequencing was performed with immunoSEQ multiplex PCR; in TCRdb, only in-frame clones are kept and a portion is missing. Of some 140,000 clones in the sample, approximately 80% are singletons; the top ten hold roughly 13%. Material: PBMCs. These receptors came from a young man in good health and CMV-seropositive.

The CDR3 spells CASSDRGLYEKLFF. CDR3 nucleotide sequence: TGTGCCAGCTCAGACAGGGGGCTATATGAAAAACTGTTTTTT. V usage is TRBV6-6 and J usage is TRBJ1-4; 10 nucleotides match TRBD1. V gave up 8 bases and J gave up 6 bases; unmatched junction bases: 6. The V gene's germline CDR1 is MNHNY and CDR2 SVGAGI (reference sequence). The CDR3 loop spans 14 amino acids.

J is TRBJ2-5 and V is TRBV5-4; 12 positions match TRBD1. There are 15 residues in the CDR3. Germline V gives CDR1 SGHNT, CDR2 YYREEE (reference sequence). Trimming removed 4 bases from V and 1 base from J; junction bases left unmatched: 2. The CDR3 loop is CASSKGQGAQETQYF. The CDR3 DNA follows: TGTGCCAGCAGCAAGGGACAGGGGGCCCAAGAGACCCAGTACTTC.

The J gene is TRBJ2-3, the V gene TRBV14; possible D gene TRBD1, 6 bases. Germline V gene sequence: CDR1 SGHDN, CDR2 FVKESK. The CDR3 extends over 14 amino acids. V was cut by 5 bases and J by 6 bases, with 15 bases left in between. The CDR3 loop reads CASSYGTSGDTQYF. CDR3 coding DNA: TGTGCCAGCAGCTACGGGACATCCGGTGATACGCAGTATTTT.

V and J are TRBV7-9 and TRBJ1-2; D remains unclear. This CDR3 has 13 amino acids. Germline CDR1 is SEHNR and CDR2 is FQNEAQ (reference sequence). V lost 4 bases to trimming and J lost 5 bases, with 11 bases between them. The CDR3 is CASSSSTGYGYTF. The CDR3 coding sequence is TGTGCCAGCAGCTCCTCGACGGGGTATGGCTACACCTTC.

This clone has only one observation. This chain connects TRBV29-1 to TRBJ2-7; possible D gene TRBD2, 6 bases. There are 13 residues in the CDR3. Trimming removed 4 bases from V and 3 bases from J, with 13 bases in between. Per the germline V gene, CDR1 is SQVTM and CDR2 is ANQGSEA. As DNA, the CDR3 is TGCAGCGTTGGACTTCCGGGAGACTACGAGCAGTACTTC. Its protein is CSVGLPGDYEQYF.

Details on this clone: The same CDR3 also results from other DNA sequences found in this sample. The CDR3 here is CASSRGTSGSYEQYF. In DNA form, the CDR3 reads TGTGCCAGCAGCCGAGGGACTAGCGGGAGTTACGAGCAGTACTTC. This sequence joins TRBV4-2 and TRBJ2-7; 14 bases match TRBD2. From germline, CDR1 is LGHNA and CDR2 YNFKEQ. V lost 4 bases and J lost 4; bases outside the gene matches: 3. The CDR3 spans 15 residues.

The chain employs TRBV30 and TRBJ2-2, with 12 bases matching TRBD2. The V and J ends lost 0 bases and 4 bases, in that order; junction bases with no gene match: 3. Germline V gene sequence: CDR1 GTSNPN, CDR2 SVGIG (reference sequence). The CDR3 loop spans 16 amino acids. In DNA form, the CDR3 reads TGTGCCTGGAGTGTACTAGCGGGAGGCCCCACCGGGGAGCTGTTTTTT. Its translation: CAWSVLAGGPTGELFF. The full variable domain, in which reference TRBV30 and TRBJ2-2 provide the parts outside the CDR3, is SQTIHQWPATLVQPVGSPLSLECTVEGTSNPNLYWYRQAAGRGLQLLFYSVGIGQISSEVPQNLSASRPQDRQFILSSKKLLLSDSGFYLCAWSVLAGGPTGELFFGEGSRLTVL.

CDR3 coding DNA: TGTGCCAGCAGCGCCCGACAGGGGAACACTGAAGCTTTCTTT. It specifies CASSARQGNTEAFF. The chain has TRBV7-9 and TRBJ1-1; 7 nucleotides match TRBD1. Germline assignment: CDR1 SEHNR and CDR2 FQNEAQ (reference sequence). J lost 1 base, V lost 5 bases, and 4 bases had no gene match. CDR3 length equals 14 residues.

The V and J genes are TRBV6-5 and TRBJ1-4; D is ambiguous. Between the trimmed V and J ends, which lost 7 bases and 6 bases, there was a span of 18 bases. The CDR3 totals 15 residues. The V gene's germline CDR1 is MNHEY and CDR2 SVGAGI. The CDR3 sequence: CASTKTRGDYEKLFF. The CDR3 bases are TGTGCCAGCACCAAAACCCGGGGTGATTATGAAAAACTGTTTTTT.

V gene TRBV9 combines with J gene TRBJ1-5; 11 nucleotides agree with TRBD1. This CDR3 region has 14 residues. Germline trimming cut 3 bases from V and 6 bases from J; bases unmatched to any gene: 2. The V gene's germline CDR1 is SGDLS and CDR2 YYNGEE. The CDR3 reads CASSAGTGGQPQHF. DNA of the CDR3: TGTGCCAGCAGCGCCGGGACAGGGGGTCAGCCCCAGCATTTT.

Only a few counts were recorded for this clone. This chain connects TRBV19 to TRBJ2-5, with D maybe TRBD1 (5 bases). This CDR3 comprises 13 residues. The germline V gene has CDR1 LNHDA and CDR2 SQIVND (reference sequence). V was clipped by 7 bases and J by 5 bases, with 14 bases between them. CDR3 bases: TGTGCCAGTACTGGGCAGGGTCATGAGACCCAGTACTTC. The encoded protein is CASTGQGHETQYF.

In this sample, this clone turned up a few times. The chain uses TRBV7-3 and TRBJ2-5; 9 bases are shared with TRBD2. With 5 bases clipped from V and 6 bases from J, the junction kept 13 bases outside the gene matches. This CDR3 is 16 amino acids long. Germline assignment: CDR1 SGHTA and CDR2 FQGTGA. As DNA, the CDR3 is TGTGCCAGCAGCCCAGAGGGCGGGAGGGCCGAGAAGACCCAGTACTTC. Translated, it gives CASSPEGGRAEKTQYF.

Only a few counts were recorded for this clone. The genes are TRBV16 and TRBJ2-7; D is unclear. CDR1 and CDR2 (germline): KGHSY, FQNENV. CDR3 size: 14 residues. Trimming shortened V by 3 bases and J by 1 base, and 10 bases separated the two germline ends. CDR3 region: CASSQWLGSYEQYF. In nucleotides, the CDR3 is TGTGCCAGCAGCCAGTGGCTAGGTTCCTACGAGCAGTACTTC. The variable domain in full, with the rest retrieved from reference TRBV16 and TRBJ2-7, is GEEVAQTPKHLVRGEGQKAKLYCAPIKGHSYVFWYQQVLKNEFKFLISFQNENVFDETGMPKERFSAKCLPNSPCSLEIQATKLEDSAVYFCASSQWLGSYEQYFGPGTRLTVT.

The gene calls are TRBV28 and TRBJ2-3; D uncertain. The CDR3 is 14 amino acids. V lost 4 bases and J 0 bases, leaving 8 bases between the germline ends. The germline V gene has CDR1 MDHEN and CDR2 SYDVKM. CDR3 loop: CASSSSTSTDTQYF. The CDR3 bases are TGTGCCAGCAGTTCCTCTACTAGCACAGATACGCAGTATTTT.

V gene TRBV11-1 combines with J gene TRBJ1-3, with TRBD1 as a possible D gene (6 bases). V was clipped by 5 bases and J by 0 bases, with 8 bases between them. Germline V gene data show CDR1 as SGHAT and CDR2 as FQDESV (reference sequence). This CDR3 is built from 14 residues. CDR3 amino acids: CASSLDSSGNTIYF. The CDR3 DNA follows: TGTGCCAGCAGCCTGGACAGCTCTGGAAACACCATATATTTT.

The V and J genes are TRBV7-9 and TRBJ1-4; 7 bases line up with TRBD1. This CDR3 is built from 14 residues. Germline CDR1 SEHNR, CDR2 FQNEAQ (reference sequence). Losses at the gene ends were 5 bases for V and 4 bases for J; bases not matched to a gene: 4. CDR3 in DNA: TGTGCCAGCAGCCTTGCAGGGGGTAATGAAAAACTGTTTTTT. Translating gives CASSLAGGNEKLFF.

This chain joins TRBV7-8 and TRBJ2-2; D not certain. The CDR3 extends over 16 amino acids. CDR1 is SGHVS, CDR2 FQNEAQ, per germline. V lost 6 bases to trimming and J lost 5 bases, with 19 bases between them. CDR3 region: CASRKNALVMTGELFF. The CDR3 DNA reads as TGTGCCAGCAGAAAGAACGCCCTAGTCATGACCGGGGAGCTGTTTTTT.

The chain uses TRBV29-1 and TRBJ1-5; TRBD1 is a possible D gene (5 bases). Trimming left V 4 bases short and J 3 bases short, with 7 bases between. CDR3 size: 12 residues. The germline V gene has CDR1 SQVTM and CDR2 ANQGSEA. CDR3 in amino acids: CSVAGHNQPQHF. CDR3 bases: TGCAGCGTTGCAGGGCACAATCAGCCCCAGCATTTT.

The chain's CDR3 is CASSQYGLLETQYF. CDR3 DNA sequence: TGCGCCAGCAGCCAGTATGGGCTATTGGAGACCCAGTACTTC. The chain links TRBV4-1 to TRBJ2-5; D is ambiguous. The length of the CDR3 is 14 residues. V was clipped by 3 bases and J by 5 bases, with 13 bases between them. CDR1 is MGHRA and CDR2 is YSYEKL in the germline V gene.

V usage is TRBV11-2 and J usage is TRBJ1-1, with D uncertain. Trimming removed 1 base at V and 0 bases at J, with 6 bases between. CDR3 length equals 14 residues. The germline gives CDR1 SGHAT, CDR2 FQNNGV. Here the CDR3 DNA reads TGTGCCAGCAGCTTAGTCCCCTTGAACACTGAAGCTTTCTTT. It translates to CASSLVPLNTEAFF.

The chain is built from TRBV5-1 and TRBJ2-1, with D tentatively TRBD2 (5 bases). Germline CDR1 reads SGHRS; CDR2 reads YFSETQ. The CDR3 sequence is 16 residues long. V shed 3 bases and J shed 2 bases, with 15 bases lying between them. The CDR3 here is CASSSEAGEAYNEQFF. CDR3 coding DNA: TGCGCCAGCAGCTCGGAGGCTGGTGAAGCCTACAATGAGCAGTTCTTC.

The chain employs TRBV5-5 and TRBJ1-3; D ambiguous. CDR3 length equals 13 residues. Trimming pared 0 bases from V and 3 bases from J, leaving 4 bases between. The germline V gene encodes CDR1 SGHKS and CDR2 YYEKEE (reference sequence). The CDR3 spells CASSLDFGNTIYF. In nucleotides, the CDR3 is TGTGCCAGCAGCTTGGACTTTGGAAACACCATATATTTT.

The J gene is TRBJ2-3, the V gene TRBV9, with D perhaps TRBD2 (5 bases). Trimming shortened V by 0 bases and J by 0 bases, and 11 bases separated the two germline ends. The CDR3 is made up of 16 amino acids. Germline values: CDR1 SGDLS, CDR2 YYNGEE. CDR3 region: CASSVGSSVSTDTQYF. CDR3 nucleotide sequence: TGTGCCAGCAGCGTAGGGAGTAGCGTAAGCACAGATACGCAGTATTTT.

The V gene is TRBV28, the J gene TRBJ2-3; no clear D. Looked up from germline, CDR1 is MDHEN and CDR2 is SYDVKM. Trimming removed 6 bases at V and 2 bases at J, with 12 bases between. This CDR3 is built from 14 residues. CDR3 region: CASSKPPTTDTQYF. For the CDR3, the DNA is TGTGCCAGCAGCAAGCCCCCCACCACAGATACGCAGTATTTT.

The chain links TRBV7-9 to TRBJ2-7, with 10 bases aligning to TRBD2. Per the germline V gene, CDR1 is SEHNR and CDR2 is FQNEAQ (reference sequence). After removal of 4 bases from V and 7 bases from J, the junction contained 10 bases not matched to a gene. The CDR3 spans 15 residues. In DNA form, the CDR3 reads TGTGCCAGCAGCTGGGGGCTAGCGGGAGTAGGGGAGCAGTACTTC. It encodes CASSWGLAGVGEQYF.

The V and J genes are TRBV5-4 and TRBJ1-3, with 7 bases identical to TRBD1. Per germline, CDR1 SGHNT and CDR2 YYREEE (reference sequence). After removal of 1 base from V and 8 bases from J, the junction contained 3 bases not matched to a gene. This CDR3 has 13 amino acids. The CDR3 DNA reads TGTGCCAGCAGCTTGACAGGGGTGGACACCATATATTTT. This sequence encodes CASSLTGVDTIYF.

This clone was detected only once. The CDR3 sequence: CASSVDLGTAYGYTF. The CDR3 DNA follows: TGTGCCAGCAGCGTAGATCTTGGGACAGCCTATGGCTACACCTTC. This chain joins TRBV9 and TRBJ1-2; 7 bases line up with TRBD1. CDR3 length equals 15 residues. Germline trimming cut 0 bases from V and 4 bases from J; bases unmatched to any gene: 6. The V gene's germline CDR1 is SGDLS and CDR2 YYNGEE.

This rearrangement joins TRBV5-6 to TRBJ1-1; no clear D. The CDR3 is made up of 14 amino acids. Per germline, CDR1 SGHDT and CDR2 YYEEEE. The V and J ends lost 5 bases and 2 bases respectively, with 13 bases between them. The CDR3 is CASRETKVNTEAFF. The CDR3 DNA is TGTGCCAGCAGGGAGACGAAGGTTAACACTGAAGCTTTCTTT.